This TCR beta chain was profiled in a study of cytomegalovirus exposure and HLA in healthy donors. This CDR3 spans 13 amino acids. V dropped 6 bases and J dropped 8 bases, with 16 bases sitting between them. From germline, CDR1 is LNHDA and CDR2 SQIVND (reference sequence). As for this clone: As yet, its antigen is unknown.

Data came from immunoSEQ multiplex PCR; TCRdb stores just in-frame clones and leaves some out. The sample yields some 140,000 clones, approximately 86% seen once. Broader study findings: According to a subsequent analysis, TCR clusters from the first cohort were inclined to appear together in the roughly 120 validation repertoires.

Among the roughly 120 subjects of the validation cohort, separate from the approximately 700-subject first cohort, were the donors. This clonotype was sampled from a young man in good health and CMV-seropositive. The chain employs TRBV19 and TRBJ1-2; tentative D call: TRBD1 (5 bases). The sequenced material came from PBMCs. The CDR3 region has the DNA TGTGCCAGTAGCATCAGCAGGGTTGAAGGCTACACCTTC. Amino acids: CASSISRVEGYTF.